These 18 T cell receptor beta chains were sequenced from one sample in a study of spatial heterogeneity in lung cancer. TCRdb re-called the 5' RACE reads through MiXCR, storing one row per CDR3 protein. There are tens of thousands of distinct CDR3 sequences in the sample; roughly 12% occur only once, and roughly 4.5% lies in the top ten. Time point given: sample taken at primary tumor resection. Whole RNA from tumor, nontumor lung or frozen PBMC was sequenced unsorted. The sequencing used PBMCs, collected at surgery. The source is a male donor with early-stage non-small cell lung cancer.

This clonotype was picked up a small number of times. For the CDR3, the DNA is TGTGCCAGCAGGGGAACAGGGGACGGAAATCAGCCCCAGCATTTT. It codes for CASRGTGDGNQPQHF. This sequence joins TRBV6-6 and TRBJ1-5; 7 bases line up with TRBD1. The V gene end was trimmed by 6 bases and the J gene end by 4 bases; junction bases not matched to a gene: 9. Looked up from germline, CDR1 is MNHNY and CDR2 is SVGAGI (reference sequence). The CDR3 sequence is 15 residues long.

The chain couples TRBV19 to TRBJ1-1; no reliable D call. The CDR3 runs 13 residues. Deletions cut 3 bases from V and 1 base from J, with 6 bases between. The V gene's germline CDR1 is LNHDA and CDR2 SQIVND (reference sequence). Written as DNA, the CDR3 is TGTGCCAGTAGTATGAGTGAGAACACTGAAGCTTTCTTT. This gives the protein CASSMSENTEAFF.

The chain combines TRBV5-1 with TRBJ2-2; 7 nucleotides line up with TRBD1. CDR1 is SGHRS, CDR2 YFSETQ, per germline. This CDR3 region has 16 residues. The junction had 11 bases not matched to a gene; V was cut back by 4 bases and J by 5 bases. CDR3 sequence (DNA): TGCGCCAGCAGCCCCCGACAGGGAAGGGCAACCGGGGAGCTGTTTTTT. It specifies CASSPRQGRATGELFF.

The chain employs TRBV12-3 or TRBV12-4 and TRBJ2-2; D not certain. Trimming pared 2 bases from V and 4 bases from J, leaving 11 bases between. CDR3 size: 15 residues. The CDR3, as DNA: TGTGCCAGCAGTTTAATTTTAAGCTCCACCGGGGAGCTGTTTTTT. Its protein product is CASSLILSSTGELFF.

The chain employs TRBV3-1 and TRBJ2-5; the match to TRBD1 covers 8 bases. The ends lost 7 bases at V and 4 bases at J; junction bases unmatched: 8. The V gene's germline CDR1 is LGHDT and CDR2 YNNKEL (reference sequence). The CDR3 is 14 amino acids. CDR3: CASTLGTGGETQYF. CDR3 nucleotide sequence: TGTGCCAGCACCCTAGGGACAGGCGGAGAGACCCAGTACTTC.

The V call is TRBV7-9, the J call TRBJ1-2; D unresolved. The CDR3 loop spans 11 amino acids. V was clipped by 8 bases and J by 8 bases, with 12 bases between them. Per the germline V gene, CDR1 is SEHNR and CDR2 is FQNEAQ (reference sequence). CDR3 bases: TGTGCCAGCCGGACCGCGGGAGGCTACACCTTC. This encodes CASRTAGGYTF.

This clonotype was recorded many times. The rearrangement joins TRBV29-1 to TRBJ2-3, with 9 bases identical to TRBD1. Per the germline V gene, CDR1 is SQVTM and CDR2 is ANQGSEA. CDR3 length equals 13 residues. V trimming: 5 bases; J trimming: 5 bases; junction bases outside the gene matches: 5. The CDR3 sequence: CSVKPTGGDTQYF. The CDR3 region has the DNA TGCAGCGTTAAGCCGACAGGGGGAGATACGCAGTATTTT.

The sample holds a few counts of this clonotype. This chain connects TRBV18 to TRBJ2-1; no firm D call. CDR3 length: 15 residues. CDR1 is KGHSH and CDR2 is LQKENI in the germline V gene. Between the trimmed V and J ends, which lost 2 bases and 0 bases, there was a span of 8 bases. DNA for the CDR3: TGTGCCAGCTCACCAGGCCCGAGCTCCTACAATGAGCAGTTCTTC. Translated, it gives CASSPGPSSYNEQFF. The full variable domain, its missing parts supplied by reference TRBV18 and TRBJ2-1, is NAGVMQNPRHLVRRRGQEARLRCSPMKGHSHVYWYRQLPEEGLKFMVYLQKENIIDESGMPKERFSAEFPKEGPSILRIQQVVRGDSAAYFCASSPGPSSYNEQFFGPGTRLTVL.

This clonotype was seen ten or more times. The rearrangement links TRBV29-1 to TRBJ2-7, with D perhaps TRBD1 or TRBD2 (7 bases each). The CDR3 runs to 14 residues. Trimming took 6 bases from V and 3 from J, leaving 18 bases between them. Germline V lookup: CDR1 SQVTM, CDR2 ANQGSEA. The chain's CDR3 is CSVGGRTGVYEQYF. The CDR3 coding sequence is TGCAGCGTCGGGGGGCGGACAGGAGTCTACGAGCAGTACTTC.

This clonotype has more than one count but fewer than ten. The rearrangement joins TRBV28 to TRBJ1-1; unclear D gene. Trimming removed 2 bases at V and 8 bases at J, with 6 bases between. CDR1 MDHEN and CDR2 SYDVKM come from the germline V gene. The CDR3 runs 11 residues. CDR3 residues: CASSLAEEAFF. CDR3 DNA sequence: TGTGCCAGCAGTTTAGCAGAAGAAGCTTTCTTT.

The chain links TRBV4-1 to TRBJ2-6, with unresolved D. Germline V lookup: CDR1 MGHRA, CDR2 YSYEKL. This CDR3 has 17 residues. V shed 0 bases and J shed 4 bases, with 13 bases lying between them. Here the CDR3 DNA reads TGCGCCAGCAGCCAAGAGGGGAAAGGGTTCGGGGCCAACGTCCTGACTTTC. This encodes CASSQEGKGFGANVLTF.

This clonotype was found a few times. This rearrangement joins TRBV30 to TRBJ1-2, with unresolved D. There are 13 residues in the CDR3. Germline V gene lookup returns CDR1 GTSNPN and CDR2 SVGIG (reference sequence). Deletions cut 4 bases from V and 8 bases from J, with 17 bases between. The chain's CDR3 is CAWIKSPVGGYTF. CDR3 nucleotide sequence: TGTGCCTGGATTAAAAGCCCCGTGGGAGGCTACACCTTC.

This clonotype has just a few counts. The CDR3, as DNA: TGTGCCAGCAGCGTAGGGGCCCAGCGGGACACTGAAGCTTTCTTT. Translated, it gives CASSVGAQRDTEAFF. The genes are TRBV9 and TRBJ1-1; no definite D call. The V and J ends lost 0 bases and 3 bases respectively, with 12 bases between them. Germline CDR1 and CDR2: SGDLS and YYNGEE. The CDR3 contains 15 residues.

At least ten counts were recorded for this clonotype. The V call is TRBV29-1, the J call TRBJ1-5; a weak D match, TRBD1 (6 bases). CDR1 and CDR2 from the germline V gene are SQVTM and ANQGSEA. Trimming pared 6 bases from V and 3 bases from J, leaving 12 bases between. The CDR3 is made up of 13 amino acids. This CDR3 reads CSVVDRPNQPQHF. The DNA of the CDR3 is TGCAGCGTAGTAGACAGGCCCAATCAGCCCCAGCATTTT.

This clonotype was counted at least ten times. V and J are TRBV29-1 and TRBJ2-7; 10 bases agree with TRBD2. CDR3 length: 12 amino acids. Looked up from germline, CDR1 is SQVTM and CDR2 is ANQGSEA. CDR3 nucleotide sequence: TGCAGTGCACTAGCGGGATCCTACGAGCAGTACTTC. The encoded protein is CSALAGSYEQYF.

A few counts support this clonotype. The chain recombines TRBV18 with TRBJ1-3; the match to TRBD1 covers 7 bases. The CDR3 length is 12 residues. Looked up from germline, CDR1 is KGHSH and CDR2 is LQKENI. The V gene end was trimmed by 6 bases and the J gene end by 7 bases; junction bases not matched to a gene: 3. The CDR3: CASSGTANTIYF. In DNA form, the CDR3 reads TGTGCCAGCTCGGGGACAGCCAACACCATATATTTT.

This clonotype has a handful of counts. The rearrangement uses TRBV7-9 and TRBJ2-1, with unresolved D. V lost 0 bases and J 6 bases, leaving 6 bases between the germline ends. CDR1 and CDR2 (germline): SEHNR, FQNEAQ (reference sequence). This CDR3 comprises 13 residues. CDR3 coding DNA: TGTGCCAGCAGCTTAGCAGCGATCAATGAGCAGTTCTTC. Its protein product is CASSLAAINEQFF.

This clonotype has just a few counts. The chain is built from TRBV5-1 and TRBJ1-2; D might be TRBD1 (6 bases). This CDR3 is built from 15 residues. Trimming pared 6 bases from V and 8 bases from J, leaving 23 bases between. Germline V gives CDR1 SGHRS, CDR2 YFSETQ. CDR3 in amino acids: CASTLGDTGPYGYTF. CDR3 coding DNA: TGCGCCAGCACCCTAGGGGACACAGGACCCTACGGCTACACCTTC.